The present T cell receptor beta chain was sequenced within a study of monozygotic twins with cystic fibrosis. Generated by immunoSEQ multiplex PCR, the TCRdb table keeps only in-frame clones and is missing some. The sample lists over 30,000 clones, roughly 66% seen once, with over 0.75% in the top ten. The CDR3 runs 14 residues. Trimming took off 4 bases at V and 5 bases at J, with 12 bases between the two ends. Germline V gene sequence: CDR1 SGHRS, CDR2 YFSETQ. The sample was blood. V and J are TRBV5-1 and TRBJ1-4; D is perhaps TRBD1 (5 bases). This TCR came from a girl between 10 and 17 years old with cystic fibrosis. In nucleotides, the CDR3 is TGCGCCAGCAGCGTCCGGGACCCCAATGAAAAACTGTTTTTT. Protein product: CASSVRDPNEKLFF.